This entry concerns a single TCR beta chain. No cognate antigen has been identified for it. Base qualities are not recorded, but no much larger clone differs from it by a single base. The sample is drawn from a study of blood T cell repertoires in COVID-19 (dated by TCRdb to the early 2020s). Turning to the overall study: Samples covering the acute and convalescent phases of COVID-19 were provided by collaborators in the United States, Italy and Spain. HLA class I and class II types, where available, came from metadata supplied by the sample provider rather than from assay-based typing. Samples were obtained from the ongoing ImmuneRACE study (first 160 participants) and from some 1,300 subjects provided by 6 global collaborators. The dataset comprised deeply sampled blood TCRbeta repertoires from subjects exposed to, actively infected with, or recovered from COVID-19. The material from the prospective study consisted of cDNA or gDNA derived from T cells, B-cell-depleted T cells, or PBMCs. The repertoires were made available in a free public database intended to serve as a resource for research on the immune response to SARS-CoV-2. A de-identified subject ID, COVID-19 status, age in years and sex were almost always included in the sample metadata. Broad study findings and their caveats: Clinical and demographic metadata were provided uncurated, with the amount varying by source and participant.

TCRbeta CDR3 regions were amplified from genomic DNA by means of the immunoSEQ Assay, a bias-controlled multiplex PCR. Processing in the source paper ran as follows. Nucleated cell counts per sample were estimated from amplification of reference gene primers within the assay. To quantify the absolute abundance of each unique TCRbeta CDR3 rearrangement, sequence reads were collapsed and filtered. For each sample, productive Simpson clonality was calculated as the square root of Simpson's diversity index across productive rearrangements. Sourced from immuneACCESS, this table was stored by TCRdb with only in-frame sequences that have V and J called. A share of the clones is absent; for the studies checked, an unresolved V gene accounts for under half, and the remainder has no known explanation. That table gives V, J and clone size, and the DNA gave D and trimming. In this sample the table shows 150,000 to 200,000 clones, around nine tenths of which occur a single time. Roughly 6.7% of the sample comes from the top ten.

The germline V gene sets CDR1 to SGHDT and CDR2 to YYEEEE. Spanning cysteine to phenylalanine, the CDR3 consists of 12 amino acids. Only the CDR3 region is kept as DNA, spanning 36 bases read in frame from base 1. V loses 4 bases of germline sequence and J loses 3 bases, and the interval between the two ends is 8 bases. Each collaborating institution followed its own protocols to collect whole blood in K2EDTA tubes. Collaborator samples were shipped for TCRbeta analysis as frozen whole blood, isolated PBMCs, or DNA extracted from either sample type. The V gene is TRBV5-6 and the J gene is TRBJ2-7, and the D gene may be TRBD1, 5 bases matching. The source material was peripheral blood. The clonotype was recovered from a man aged 35 to 55 with acute or convalescent COVID-19. The CDR3 protein sequence reads: CASSGQFYEQYF. In nucleotide form, the sequence is TGTGCCAGCAGCGGACAATTCTACGAGCAGTACTTC. Extended through the reference TRBV5-6 and TRBJ2-7 proteins, this CDR3 yields the full variable domain: DAGVTQSPTHLIKTRGQQVTLRCSPKSGHDTVSWYQQALGQGPQFIFQYYEEEERQRGNFPDRFSGHQFPNYSSELNVNALLLGDSALYLCASSGQFYEQYFGPGTRLTVT.